The rows below give T cell receptor beta chains drawn from one sample of a study of glioma-infiltrating T cells. Via MiXCR, TCRdb re-called the multiplex PCR reads, giving one row per CDR3 protein. The sample lists around 390,000 distinct CDR3 sequences, more than 35% occurring once. Sample: glioma tissue, nonneoplastic brain tissue, or PBMCs (not recorded which). The receptors here all came from a human donor with low-grade glioma or glioblastoma, undergoing nonglioma brain surgery, or in good health (not recorded which). Each CDR3 is given with its conserved first and last residue. D genes are given only for firm matches. Some rows have no size entry. The others give once, few or many, or a class for an expanded clone.

.	TRBJ1-1	TRBD1	TRBV5-1	14	TGCGCCAGCAGATCACAGGGGGCAGGAACTGAAGCTTTCTTT	CASRSQGAGTEAFF
.	TRBJ1-4	.	TRBV7-2	14	TGTGCCAGCAGCTTAGCAGGGGGTGGTGAAAAACTGTTTTTT	CASSLAGGGEKLFF
many	TRBJ2-1	.	TRBV6-1	19	TGTGCCAGCAGTGAACAGGGTCCCTACGCTCTCAGCTCCTACAATGAGCAGTTCTTC	CASSEQGPYALSSYNEQFF
many	TRBJ1-3	.	TRBV15	13	TGTGCCACCAGCAGGAGCTCTGGAAACACCATATATTTT	CATSRSSGNTIYF
.	TRBJ2-7	.	TRBV4-1	14	TGCGCCAGCAGCCAAGATGATCGCTCCTACGAGCAGTACTTC	CASSQDDRSYEQYF
many	TRBJ1-1	.	TRBV6-5	17	TGTGCCAGCAGTTACCCTCGGTCTGCACGGGTGAACACTGAAGCTTTCTTT	CASSYPRSARVNTEAFF
many	TRBJ1-1	.	TRBV25-1	11	TGTGCCAGCAGCCTCCTAGGAGAGGCTTTCTTT	CASSLLGEAFF
.	TRBJ2-7	TRBD1	TRBV7-2	16	TGTGCCAGCAGCTTAGCCCCCCAGACAGGGGCCTACGAGCAGTACTTC	CASSLAPQTGAYEQYF
once	TRBJ2-5	.	TRBV27	14	TGTGCCAGCAGTCCACCCTTCCAAGTAGGGACCCAGTACTTC	CASSPPFQVGTQYF
.	TRBJ2-1	TRBD1	TRBV4-1	17	TGCGCCAGCAGCCCCGGACAGGGCCCCGGACCGTACAATGAGCAGTTCTTC	CASSPGQGPGPYNEQFF
.	TRBJ2-2	.	TRBV14	12	TGTGCCGGCAGCCTTTTCACCGGGGAGCTGTTTTTT	CAGSLFTGELFF
many	TRBJ2-7	TRBD2	TRBV20-1	16	TGCAGTGCTAGAGAGCCTAGCGGGAGGGAGCCCTACGAGCAGTACTTC	CSAREPSGREPYEQYF
.	TRBJ1-1	TRBD1	TRBV19	12	TGTGCCAGTAGTTACCAGGGGGCGGAAGCTTTCTTT	CASSYQGAEAFF
.	TRBJ2-1	.	TRBV6-1	15	TGTGCCAGCGAGGATGGATTTCGCTCCTACAATGAGCAGTTCTTC	CASEDGFRSYNEQFF
.	TRBJ2-7	.	TRBV28	12	TGTGCCAGCAGCCCGGTCACCTACGAGCAGTACTTC	CASSPVTYEQYF
.	TRBJ2-7	TRBD2	TRBV5-1	13	TGCGCCAGCAGCGGGACTAGTGGAGAGACCCAGCACTTC	CASSGTSGETQHF
.	TRBJ2-4	TRBD2	TRBV4-1	15	TGCGCCAGCAGCTACGTCCAGCGGGGCAAAAACATTCAGTACTTC	CASSYVQRGKNIQYF
many	TRBJ1-2	TRBD1	TRBV27	15	TGTGCCAGCAGCCCCGACAGGGGGGGAGGCTATGGCTACACCTTC	CASSPDRGGGYGYTF
.	TRBJ2-1	.	TRBV12-3/TRBV12-4	16	TGTGCCAGCAGTTTCGGGAGTGAAAGCTCCTACAATGAGCAGTTCTTC	CASSFGSESSYNEQFF
.	TRBJ2-1	.	TRBV7-2	14	TGTGCCAGCAGCTTATGGGGAACTCTCAATGAGCAGTTCTTC	CASSLWGTLNEQFF
.	TRBJ2-2	TRBD1	TRBV3-1	15	TGTGCCAGCAGCAAGGGACAGGGGGCATCCGGGGAGCTGTTTTTT	CASSKGQGASGELFF
.	TRBJ1-5	.	TRBV28	15	TGTGCCAGCAGCCCCTCGGGGGGCCCCGATCAGTCCCAGCATTTT	CASSPSGGPDQSQHF
many	TRBJ2-7	TRBD2	TRBV6-2/TRBV6-3	18	TGTGCCAGCAGTCGTGGGACTAGCGGGAGGCGTAACCCCTACGAGCAGTACTTC	CASSRGTSGRRNPYEQYF
many	TRBJ2-7	.	TRBV20-1	15	TGCAGTGCTAGAGATGCAGGCACGTGGACCTACGAGCAGTACTTC	CSARDAGTWTYEQYF
.	TRBJ2-1	.	TRBV7-6	16	TGTGCTAGCAGCTTATGGCACGGGACACTTTACAATGAGCAGTTCTTC	CASSLWHGTLYNEQFF
many	TRBJ2-2	TRBD1	TRBV6-5	16	TGTGCCAGCAGTTACTCCGGGACAGGGGACGCCGGGGAGCTGTTTTTT	CASSYSGTGDAGELFF
few	TRBJ1-1	.	TRBV7-9	13	TGTGCCAGCAGCCCACCATCGCTGGCTGAAGCTTTCTTT	CASSPPSLAEAFF
.	TRBJ2-3	.	TRBV4-1	17	TGCGCCAGCAGCCAAGGGGGGTGGGGAGTTAGCACAGATACGCAGTATTTT	CASSQGGWGVSTDTQYF
many	TRBJ2-2	.	TRBV6-5	14	TGTGCCAGCAGTTACATGTCGAACACCGGGGAGCTGTTTTTT	CASSYMSNTGELFF
few	TRBJ2-2	.	TRBV27	17	TGTGCCAGCAGTTTAGACGGGGCGGAATCAAACACCGGGGAGCTGTTTTTT	CASSLDGAESNTGELFF